This T cell receptor beta chain was identified during a study of PD-L1 blockade in urothelial cancer. In the study overall: Analyzed time points were 3 weeks (second dose) and 6 weeks after therapy began.

Regarding time point: peripheral blood 6 weeks after treatment start. Patient sample counts ranged from 1 to 8, pretreatment and on-treatment. The data were produced by immunoSEQ multiplex PCR, yet TCRdb's version contains in-frame clones alone and is incomplete. The sample yields roughly 45,000 clones, under 90% seen once. Looked up from germline, CDR1 is MDHEN and CDR2 is SYDVKM. The CDR3 sequence is 11 residues long. Deletions cut 7 bases from V and 3 bases from J, with 6 bases between. The chain has TRBV28 and TRBJ1-1, with D tentatively TRBD1 (6 bases). The sample consisted of PBMCs, taken around atezolizumab (anti-PD-L1) treatment. The sequence was obtained from a man aged 60-69 years with urothelial cancer. Here the CDR3 reads CASNRDTEAFF. CDR3 sequence (DNA): TGTGCCAGCAACAGGGACACTGAAGCTTTCTTT.